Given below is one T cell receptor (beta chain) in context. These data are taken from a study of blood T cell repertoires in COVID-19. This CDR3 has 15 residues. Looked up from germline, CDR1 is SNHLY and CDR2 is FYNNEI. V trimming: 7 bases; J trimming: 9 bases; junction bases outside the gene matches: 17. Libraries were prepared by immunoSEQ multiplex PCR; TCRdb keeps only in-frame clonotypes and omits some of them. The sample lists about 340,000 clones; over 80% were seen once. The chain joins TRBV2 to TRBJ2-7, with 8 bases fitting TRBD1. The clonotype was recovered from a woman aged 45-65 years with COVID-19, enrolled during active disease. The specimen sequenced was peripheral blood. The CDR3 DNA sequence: TGTGCCAGCACGGGCCGGACAGGGACCCCCTTGGGGCAGTACTTC. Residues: CASTGRTGTPLGQYF.